A selection of T cell receptor beta chains follows, all from one sample in a study of OX40 agonist ivuxolimab in advanced cancers. Sequencing was performed with immunoSEQ multiplex PCR; in TCRdb, only in-frame clones are kept and a portion is missing. The table records about 52,000 clones, 88% of them present only once. The source material was CD4+ or CD8+ T cells sorted from blood, sampled in a trial of the OX40 agonist ivuxolimab. Every receptor here comes from an adult with an advanced solid tumor such as melanoma, head and neck, liver or kidney cancer. Both conserved end residues are part of each CDR3. Each record gives: D gene, V gene, J gene, clone size, CDR3 length, CDR3 protein, CDR3 DNA. The D gene is left open where the match is weak. Not all rows give a size; the values are once, few, many and, for expanded clones, a class.

d_call: TRBD2; v_call: TRBV5-5; j_call: TRBJ2-5; clone_size: -; cdr3_length: 19; cdr3_aa: CASILSWGLAGGNQETQYF; cdr3_nt: TGTGCCAGCATTCTATCATGGGGACTAGCGGGGGGAAACCAAGAGACCCAGTACTTC
d_call: TRBD1; v_call: TRBV7-9; j_call: TRBJ1-6; clone_size: -; cdr3_length: 15; cdr3_aa: CASSSVGQGNSPLHF; cdr3_nt: TGTGCCAGCAGCTCGGTGGGACAGGGGAATTCACCCCTCCACTTT
d_call: -; v_call: TRBV7-6; j_call: TRBJ2-2; clone_size: once; cdr3_length: 14; cdr3_aa: CASSLALNTGELFF; cdr3_nt: TGTGCCAGCAGCTTAGCGCTTAACACCGGGGAGCTGTTTTTT
d_call: -; v_call: TRBV25-1; j_call: TRBJ2-1; clone_size: -; cdr3_length: 13; cdr3_aa: CASRGGSYNEQFF; cdr3_nt: TGTGCCAGCAGAGGAGGCAGCTACAATGAGCAGTTCTTC
d_call: TRBD1; v_call: TRBV19; j_call: TRBJ1-1; clone_size: once; cdr3_length: 16; cdr3_aa: CASSPGQGWGNTEAFF; cdr3_nt: TGTGCCAGTAGTCCCGGACAGGGGTGGGGGAACACTGAAGCTTTCTTT
d_call: -; v_call: TRBV10-2; j_call: TRBJ2-2; clone_size: -; cdr3_length: 14; cdr3_aa: CASSDYVISGELFF; cdr3_nt: TGCGCCAGCAGTGATTATGTTATTTCCGGGGAGCTGTTTTTT
d_call: -; v_call: TRBV5-6; j_call: TRBJ1-2; clone_size: -; cdr3_length: 13; cdr3_aa: CASSLSTNYGYTF; cdr3_nt: TGTGCCAGCAGCTTGAGTACTAACTATGGCTACACCTTC
d_call: -; v_call: TRBV7-9; j_call: TRBJ2-1; clone_size: -; cdr3_length: 19; cdr3_aa: CASSPNTNPQHLPLNEQFF; cdr3_nt: TGTGCCAGCAGCCCAAACACCAACCCACAGCACCTACCACTCAATGAGCAGTTCTTC
d_call: -; v_call: TRBV5-1; j_call: TRBJ2-3; clone_size: -; cdr3_length: 16; cdr3_aa: CASSAGQNSITDTQYF; cdr3_nt: TGCGCCAGCAGCGCCGGACAGAACTCAATCACAGATACGCAGTATTTT
d_call: TRBD1; v_call: TRBV7-8; j_call: TRBJ2-7; clone_size: -; cdr3_length: 15; cdr3_aa: CASSDQGQGTYEQYF; cdr3_nt: TGTGCCAGCAGCGATCAAGGACAGGGCACCTACGAGCAGTACTTC
d_call: -; v_call: TRBV21-1; j_call: TRBJ2-6; clone_size: -; cdr3_length: 16; cdr3_aa: CASTQLDRAGANVLTF; cdr3_nt: TGTGCCAGCACCCAGTTGGACAGGGCCGGGGCCAACGTCCTGACTTTC